This T cell receptor beta chain was identified during a study of cytomegalovirus exposure and HLA in healthy donors. General study results and limits: HLA restriction was apparent for most CMV-associated TCR beta chains in a later analysis. The only immune exposure information that was available was CMV serostatus. Across all donors, roughly uniform sequencing depth was an assumption of the presence/absence analyses.

Use of 60 Vbeta and 13 Jbeta primers characterized the PCR. Sequenced by immunoSEQ multiplex PCR; TCRdb stores in-frame clones only, minus some. Of about 120,000 clones listed, around two thirds are singletons. This clone was counted between two and nine times. Its target is not known. Sequencing input: PBMCs. The source of this sequence is a woman between 35 and 50 years old in good health and CMV-seropositive.

CDR3 protein: CASSPRNRGSPDTQYF. CDR3 nucleotides: TGTGCCAGCTCACCACGGAACAGGGGGAGCCCAGATACGCAGTATTTT. This chain connects TRBV18 to TRBJ2-3, with 8 bases aligning to TRBD1. Germline V gene lookup returns CDR1 KGHSH and CDR2 LQKENI. This CDR3 has 16 amino acids. V dropped 1 base and J dropped 4; count of bases not matched to a gene: 7.